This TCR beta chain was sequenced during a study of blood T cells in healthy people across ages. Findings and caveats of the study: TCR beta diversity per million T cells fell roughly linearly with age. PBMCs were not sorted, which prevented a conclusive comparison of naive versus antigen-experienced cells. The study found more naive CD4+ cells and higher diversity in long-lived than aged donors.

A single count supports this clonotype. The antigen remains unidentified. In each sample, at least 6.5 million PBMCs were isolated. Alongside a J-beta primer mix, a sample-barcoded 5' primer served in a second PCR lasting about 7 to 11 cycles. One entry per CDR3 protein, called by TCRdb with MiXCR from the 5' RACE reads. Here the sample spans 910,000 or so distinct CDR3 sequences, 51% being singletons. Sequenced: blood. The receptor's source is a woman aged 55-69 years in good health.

Here the CDR3 reads CASSPNLAGGPTQYF. CDR3 sequence (DNA): TGTGCCAGCAGCCCAAATTTAGCGGGAGGGCCGACCCAGTACTTC. The chain is built from TRBV28 and TRBJ2-7; 11 nucleotides match TRBD2. The DNA end lines up better with TRBJ2-5; the J call may be wrong. This CDR3 comprises 15 residues. Germline CDR1 and CDR2: MDHEN and SYDVKM.